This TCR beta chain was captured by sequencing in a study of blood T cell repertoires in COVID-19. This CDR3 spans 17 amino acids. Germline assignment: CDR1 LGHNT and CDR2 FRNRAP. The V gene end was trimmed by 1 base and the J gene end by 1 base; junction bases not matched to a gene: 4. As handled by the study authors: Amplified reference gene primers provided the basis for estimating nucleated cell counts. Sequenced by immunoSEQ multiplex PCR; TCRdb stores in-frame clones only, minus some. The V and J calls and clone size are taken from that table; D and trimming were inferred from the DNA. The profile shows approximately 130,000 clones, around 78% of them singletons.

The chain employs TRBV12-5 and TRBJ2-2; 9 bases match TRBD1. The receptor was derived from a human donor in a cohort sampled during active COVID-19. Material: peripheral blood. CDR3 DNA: TGTGCTAGTGGTTTGGCCCGGACAGGGGAGAACACCGGGGAGCTGTTTTTT. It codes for CASGLARTGENTGELFF.